This T cell receptor (beta chain) originates from a study of preoperative IRX-2 immunotherapy in early breast cancer. Data came from immunoSEQ multiplex PCR; TCRdb stores just in-frame clones and leaves some out. The sample contains around 25,000 clones, 70% to 90% of which appear only once. This CDR3 is 14 amino acids long. V gave up 0 bases and J gave up 4 bases; unmatched junction bases: 3. Per the germline V gene, CDR1 is SGDLS and CDR2 is YYNGEE. The treatment denotes: preoperative locoregional IRX-2 cytokine immunotherapy. Patients received preoperative, locoregional IRX-2 cytokine immunotherapy in a phase Ib study. Points on this clone: The same CDR3 can be traced to other DNA sequences in this sample.

Sequenced material: tumor tissue, taken after IRX-2 immunotherapy. V usage is TRBV9 and J usage is TRBJ1-2; 7 bases line up with TRBD1. The receptor was isolated from a human donor with breast cancer. Written as DNA, the CDR3 is TGTGCCAGCAGCGTAGGACAGGGCACCTATGGCTACACCTTC. This sequence encodes CASSVGQGTYGYTF.